The 21 T cell receptor beta chains in this list originate from one sample, sequenced in a study of blood T cell repertoires in COVID-19. TCRdb's copy holds only in-frame clones and misses some; the assay was immunoSEQ multiplex PCR. The sample holds roughly 80,000 clones, approximately 80% seen once. The sample comprised peripheral blood. The receptors shown here come from a man aged 55 to 70 with active or convalescent COVID-19.

The chain recombines TRBV20-1 with TRBJ1-4, with 7 bases identical to TRBD1. J was trimmed by 6 bases and V by 3 bases; bases with no gene match: 4. The CDR3 extends over 13 amino acids. The germline V gene encodes CDR1 DFQATT and CDR2 SNEGSKA (reference sequence). For the CDR3, the DNA is TGCAGTGCTAGTCCAGGGGGATATGAAAAACTGTTTTTT. Translating gives CSASPGGYEKLFF.

This clone has more than one count but fewer than ten. This chain uses TRBV3-1 (or the pseudogene TRBV3-2) with TRBJ2-1; weak D call: TRBD1 (5 bases). The CDR3 length is 17 residues. Germline assignment: CDR1 LGHDT and CDR2 YNNKEL (reference sequence). Deletions cut 7 bases from V and 0 bases from J, with 19 bases between. The CDR3 nucleotides are TGTGCCAGCACCCTCACCCTCTCCCAGGGCTCCTACAATGAGCAGTTCTTC. Its protein product is CASTLTLSQGSYNEQFF.

This clone was found once. The rearrangement joins TRBV2 to TRBJ2-6, with a possible D match to TRBD1 (5 bases). CDR1 is SNHLY, CDR2 FYNNEI, per germline. The length of the CDR3 is 16 residues. V lost 7 bases and J 0 bases, leaving 13 bases between the germline ends. This CDR3 reads CASNKGPSSGANVLTF. The CDR3 DNA sequence: TGTGCCAGCAATAAGGGGCCAAGCTCTGGGGCCAACGTCCTGACTTTC.

V and J are TRBV7-2 and TRBJ2-7; 10 nucleotides match TRBD2. Germline V lookup: CDR1 SGHTA, CDR2 FQGNSA. The CDR3 length is 15 residues. The V segment lost 1 base and the J segment 7 bases; nucleotides outside the gene matches: 7. In nucleotides, the CDR3 is TGTGCCAGCAGCTTAGAAAGCGGGGGGGCTTATGAGCAGTACTTC. Protein sequence: CASSLESGGAYEQYF. The entire variable domain, with the rest obtained from reference TRBV7-2 and TRBJ2-7, is as follows: GAGVSQSPSNKVTEKGKDVELRCDPISGHTALYWYRQSLGQGLEFLIYFQGNSAPDKSGLPSDRFSAERTGGSVSTLTIQRTQQEDSAVYLCASSLESGGAYEQYFGPGTRLTVT.

DNA for the CDR3: TGTGCCAGCAGCTCCGGCCGCTCCGGGGGGACCCAGTACTTC. Protein sequence: CASSSGRSGGTQYF. The chain is built from TRBV11-1 and TRBJ2-5; D might be TRBD2 (6 bases). The CDR3 runs 14 residues. V was cut by 4 bases and J by 7 bases, with 16 bases left in between. Per the germline V gene, CDR1 is SGHAT and CDR2 is FQDESV (reference sequence).

The genes are TRBV5-1 and TRBJ2-7; 10 nucleotides agree with TRBD2. V lost 3 bases and J lost 3; bases outside the gene matches: 6. The germline gives CDR1 SGHRS, CDR2 YFSETQ. The CDR3 length is 15 residues. The CDR3: CASSYSSGGFYEQYF. CDR3 coding DNA: TGCGCCAGCAGCTATTCTAGCGGGGGTTTCTACGAGCAGTACTTC.

The CDR3 DNA follows: TGTGCCAGCTCCCGACAGGGGACAATGAACACTGAAGCTTTCTTT. Its protein is CASSRQGTMNTEAFF. This sequence joins TRBV9 and TRBJ1-1; 8 bases map to TRBD1. CDR1 and CDR2 (germline): SGDLS, YYNGEE. Losses at the gene ends were 7 bases for V and 0 bases for J; bases not matched to a gene: 8. The CDR3 is 15 amino acids.

The gene calls are TRBV18 and TRBJ1-1; the D is unclear. This CDR3 has 14 residues. The germline V and J ends were trimmed by 3 bases and 1 base, with 9 bases remaining between them. The germline V gene encodes CDR1 KGHSH and CDR2 LQKENI. This CDR3 is CASSPRTENTEAFF. The DNA for the CDR3 is TGTGCCAGCTCACCCCGCACAGAGAACACTGAAGCTTTCTTT. Full variable domain (outside the CDR3, taken from reference TRBV18 and TRBJ1-1): NAGVMQNPRHLVRRRGQEARLRCSPMKGHSHVYWYRQLPEEGLKFMVYLQKENIIDESGMPKERFSAEFPKEGPSILRIQQVVRGDSAAYFCASSPRTENTEAFFGQGTRLTVV.

In its sample, this clone was seen a few times. The V gene is TRBV11-2, the J gene TRBJ1-1, with 8 bases identical to TRBD1. The trim removed 5 bases at V and 7 bases at J, leaving 3 bases unmatched. The germline V gene encodes CDR1 SGHAT and CDR2 FQNNGV. This CDR3 comprises 12 residues. This CDR3 is CASSPGQGEAFF. CDR3 nucleotides: TGTGCCAGCAGCCCCGGACAGGGTGAAGCTTTCTTT.

The chain combines TRBV18 with TRBJ1-5; D is perhaps TRBD1 (6 bases). The CDR3 covers 15 residues. Germline-derived CDR1 and CDR2 are KGHSH and LQKENI. V dropped 6 bases and J dropped 3 bases, with 15 bases sitting between them. The CDR3 spells CASSRAQGSNQPQHF. DNA for the CDR3: TGTGCCAGCTCCCGGGCACAGGGCTCCAATCAGCCCCAGCATTTT.

The chain joins TRBV12-2 to TRBJ2-7; the table gives TRBD2 as D, unverified against the DNA. TRBV12-2 is designated a pseudogene. This CDR3 is 15 amino acids long. The CDR3 bases are TGTGCAAGTCGCTTAGCGCGGGCGATATCCTACGAGCAGTACTTC. Residues: CASRLARAISYEQYF.

This clone was seen only a few times. The chain couples TRBV27 to TRBJ1-1; tentative D call: TRBD1 (5 bases). This CDR3 contains 15 residues. Germline V lookup: CDR1 MNHEY, CDR2 SMNVEV (reference sequence). Trimming stripped 3 bases from V and 6 bases from J, with 17 bases between. CDR3 in amino acids: CASSLRAGRGPEAFF. The CDR3 nucleotides are TGTGCCAGCAGTTTGCGGGCAGGGAGGGGTCCTGAAGCTTTCTTT.

This chain uses TRBV28 with TRBJ1-4; D possibly corresponds to TRBD1 (6 bases). CDR1 MDHEN and CDR2 SYDVKM come from the germline V gene. This CDR3 has 11 amino acids. Trimming took 7 bases from V and 13 from J, leaving 13 bases between them. This CDR3 is CASMTGYRLFF. CDR3 nucleotides: TGTGCCAGCATGACAGGATATAGACTGTTTTTT. The variable domain in full, completed from reference TRBV28 and TRBJ1-4, reads DVKVTQSSRYLVKRTGEKVFLECVQDMDHENMFWYRQDPGLGLRLIYFSYDVKMKEKGDIPEGYSVSREKKERFSLILESASTNQTSMYLCASMTGYRLFFGSGTQLSVL.

This chain uses TRBV2 with TRBJ2-2, with 9 positions matching TRBD1. The CDR3 consists of 15 residues. Germline V gene sequence: CDR1 SNHLY, CDR2 FYNNEI. The junction had 6 bases not matched to a gene; V was cut back by 5 bases and J by 5 bases. The CDR3 is CASSWRTGETGELFF. In DNA, the CDR3 is TGTGCCAGCAGTTGGCGGACAGGGGAAACCGGGGAGCTGTTTTTT.

The chain has TRBV2 and TRBJ2-7, with 8 bases matching TRBD1. V lost 3 bases, J lost 4 bases, and 5 bases stayed unmatched. The CDR3 extends over 14 amino acids. Germline V gives CDR1 SNHLY, CDR2 FYNNEI. In DNA form, the CDR3 reads TGTGCCAGCAGTGAGGGGCAGGGGGCGTACGAGCAGTACTTC. This sequence encodes CASSEGQGAYEQYF.

The genes are TRBV2 and TRBJ1-5, with 7 bases matching TRBD1. The CDR3 loop spans 14 amino acids. V dropped 7 bases and J dropped 4; count of bases not matched to a gene: 7. CDR1 SNHLY and CDR2 FYNNEI come from the germline V gene. As DNA, the CDR3 is TGTGCCAGCAAAGACAGGGTCGGAAATCAGCCCCAGCATTTT. Encoded protein: CASKDRVGNQPQHF.

The CDR3 nucleotides are TGTGCCAGCAGCTTGGGACAGCTTAACGGAAACACCATATATTTT. This translates into CASSLGQLNGNTIYF. This chain joins TRBV7-8 and TRBJ1-3; 7 bases fit TRBD1. This CDR3 is built from 15 residues. The V and J ends lost 3 bases and 4 bases, in that order; junction bases with no gene match: 6. The germline CDR1 and CDR2 sequences are SGHVS and FQNEAQ.

V usage is TRBV4-1 and J usage is TRBJ2-3; D possibly corresponds to TRBD1 (5 bases). Deletions cut 1 base from V and 3 bases from J, with 11 bases between. Germline CDR1 reads MGHRA; CDR2 reads YSYEKL. The CDR3 sequence is 15 residues long. The CDR3 DNA reads as TGCGCCAGCAGCCAAGTTGTGCAGGGAACAGATACGCAGTATTTT. Translation: CASSQVVQGTDTQYF.

The J gene is TRBJ1-2, the V gene TRBV21-1. TRBV21-1 represents a pseudogene. The CDR3 extends over 18 amino acids. CDR3 sequence (DNA): TGTGCCAGCAGCGGCAAAGGAGGGAGTCGGGCAGCAAGAGTTGGCTACACCTTC. This encodes CASSGKGGSRAARVGYTF.

The chain couples TRBV11-2 to TRBJ2-7; 7 bases are shared with TRBD2. In germline, CDR1 is SGHAT, CDR2 FQNNGV. The V and J ends lost 4 bases and 3 bases, in that order; junction bases with no gene match: 6. This CDR3 spans 14 amino acids. The CDR3 DNA reads as TGTGCCAGCAGCTCCTATACGGGGGGCTACGAGCAGTACTTC. Protein product: CASSSYTGGYEQYF.

The rearrangement joins TRBV19 to TRBJ2-6, with D possibly TRBD1 on 5 matching bases. CDR1 LNHDA and CDR2 SQIVND come from the germline V gene (reference sequence). This CDR3 is 15 amino acids long. Trimming shortened V by 5 bases and J by 3 bases, and 11 bases separated the two germline ends. CDR3 in DNA: TGTGCCAGTAGTCGACAGTTACGTGGGGCCAACGTCCTGACTTTC. Translated: CASSRQLRGANVLTF. Drawing the rest from reference TRBV19 and TRBJ2-6, the complete variable domain is DGGITQSPKYLFRKEGQNVTLSCEQNLNHDAMYWYRQDPGQGLRLIYYSQIVNDFQKGDIAEGYSVSREKKESFPLTVTSAQKNPTAFYLCASSRQLRGANVLTFGAGSRLTVL.